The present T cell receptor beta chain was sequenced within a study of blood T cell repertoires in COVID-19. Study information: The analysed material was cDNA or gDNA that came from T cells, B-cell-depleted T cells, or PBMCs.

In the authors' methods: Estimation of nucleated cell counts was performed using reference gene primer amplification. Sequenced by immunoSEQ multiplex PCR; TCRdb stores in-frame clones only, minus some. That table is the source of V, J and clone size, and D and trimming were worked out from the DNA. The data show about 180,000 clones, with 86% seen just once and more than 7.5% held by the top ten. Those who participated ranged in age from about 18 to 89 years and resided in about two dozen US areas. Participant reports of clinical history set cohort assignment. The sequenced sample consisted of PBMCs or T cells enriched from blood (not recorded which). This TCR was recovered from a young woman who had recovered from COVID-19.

The CDR3 bases are TGTGCCAGTAACGGGTTATCAATCAATCAGCCCCAGCATTTT. Encoded protein: CASNGLSINQPQHF. This chain uses TRBV19 with TRBJ1-5; D unresolved. With 7 bases removed from V and 3 bases from J, the gap between germline ends came to 13 bases. CDR3 size: 14 residues. The V gene's germline CDR1 is LNHDA and CDR2 SQIVND (reference sequence).